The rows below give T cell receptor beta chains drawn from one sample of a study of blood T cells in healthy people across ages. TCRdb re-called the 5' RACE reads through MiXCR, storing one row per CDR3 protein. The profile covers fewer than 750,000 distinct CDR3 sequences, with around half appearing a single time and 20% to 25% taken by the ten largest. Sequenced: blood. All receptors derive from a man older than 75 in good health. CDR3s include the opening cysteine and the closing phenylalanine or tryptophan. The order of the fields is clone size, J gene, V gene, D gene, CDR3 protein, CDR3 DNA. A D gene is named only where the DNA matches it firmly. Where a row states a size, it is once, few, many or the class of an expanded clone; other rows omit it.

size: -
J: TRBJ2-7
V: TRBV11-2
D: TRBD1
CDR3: CASSLGPTGGEQYF
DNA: TGTGCCAGCAGCTTAGGTCCGACAGGGGGCGAGCAGTACTTC

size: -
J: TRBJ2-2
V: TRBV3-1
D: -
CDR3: CASSQDGRTGELFF
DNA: TGTGCCAGCAGCCAAGACGGTCGCACCGGGGAGCTGTTTTTT

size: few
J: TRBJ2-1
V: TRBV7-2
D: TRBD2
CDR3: CASSLLAGGSQSPYNEQFF
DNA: TGTGCCAGCAGCTTGCTAGCGGGGGGGAGCCAGTCCCCCTACAATGAGCAGTTCTTC

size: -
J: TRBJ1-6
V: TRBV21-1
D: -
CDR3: CPGTKEFNSPLHF
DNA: TGCCCCGGGACCAAAGAGTTTAATTCACCCCTCCACTTT

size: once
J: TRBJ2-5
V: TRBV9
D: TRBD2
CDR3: CASSPRDYGTETQYF
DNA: TGTGCCAGCAGCCCGCGGGACTACGGAACAGAGACCCAGTACTTC

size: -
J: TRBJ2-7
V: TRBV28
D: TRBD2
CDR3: CASSTGLAERSSYEQYF
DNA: TGTGCCAGCAGTACGGGACTAGCGGAACGGAGCTCCTACGAGCAGTACTTC

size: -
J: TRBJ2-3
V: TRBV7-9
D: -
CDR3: CASSLMGHPDTQYF
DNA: TGTGCCAGCAGCTTAATGGGGCACCCAGATACGCAGTATTTT

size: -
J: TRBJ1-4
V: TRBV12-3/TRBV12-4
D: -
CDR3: CASSANSRAINEKLFF
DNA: TGTGCCAGCAGTGCTAACTCCAGGGCGATAAATGAAAAACTGTTTTTT

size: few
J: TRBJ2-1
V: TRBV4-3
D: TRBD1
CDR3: CASSQGPGQGYEQFF
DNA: TGCGCCAGCAGCCAAGGCCCGGGACAGGGGTATGAGCAGTTCTTC

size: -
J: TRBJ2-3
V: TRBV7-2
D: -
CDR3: CASTRGPSTDTQYF
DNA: TGTGCCAGCACCCGGGGCCCTAGCACAGATACGCAGTATTTT

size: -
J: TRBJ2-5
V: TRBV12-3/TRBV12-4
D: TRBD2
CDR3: CASSIAYGTSSYNEQYF
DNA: TGTGCCAGCAGTATAGCGTACGGGACTAGCTCATACAATGAGCAGTACTTC

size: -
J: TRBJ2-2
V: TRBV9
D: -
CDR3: CATSRGRDTGELFF
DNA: TGTGCCACCTCCCGTGGGCGGGACACCGGGGAGCTGTTTTTT

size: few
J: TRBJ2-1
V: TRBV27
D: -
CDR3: CASSLWGGREQFF
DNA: TGTGCCAGCAGTTTATGGGGTGGGCGGGAGCAGTTCTTC

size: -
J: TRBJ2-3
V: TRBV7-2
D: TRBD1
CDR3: CASSFMDRGGTDTQYF
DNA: TGTGCCAGCAGCTTCATGGACAGGGGAGGGACAGATACGCAGTATTTT

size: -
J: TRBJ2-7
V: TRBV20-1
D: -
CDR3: CSATPASYEQYF
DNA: TGCAGCGCGACTCCGGCGAGCTACGAGCAGTACTTC

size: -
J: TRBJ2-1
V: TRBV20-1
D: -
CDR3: CSAPGRESYNEQFF
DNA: TGCAGTGCTCCAGGCAGGGAATCCTACAATGAGCAGTTCTTC